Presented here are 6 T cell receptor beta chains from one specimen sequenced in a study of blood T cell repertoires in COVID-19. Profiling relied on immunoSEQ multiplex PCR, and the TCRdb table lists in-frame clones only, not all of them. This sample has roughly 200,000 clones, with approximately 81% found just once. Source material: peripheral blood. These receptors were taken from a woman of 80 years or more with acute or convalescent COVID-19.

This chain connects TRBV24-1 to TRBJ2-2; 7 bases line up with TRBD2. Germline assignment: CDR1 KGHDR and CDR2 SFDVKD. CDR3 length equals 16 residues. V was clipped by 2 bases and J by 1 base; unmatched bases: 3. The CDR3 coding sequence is TGTGCCACCAGTGATTCCCCTAGCGGGAACACCGGGGAGCTGTTTTTT. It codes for CATSDSPSGNTGELFF.

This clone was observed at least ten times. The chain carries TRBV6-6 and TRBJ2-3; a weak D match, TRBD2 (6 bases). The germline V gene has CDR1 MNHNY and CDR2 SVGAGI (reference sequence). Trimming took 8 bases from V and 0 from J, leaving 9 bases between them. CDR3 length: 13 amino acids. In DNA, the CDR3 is TGTGCCAGCCTGGGGGGTAGCACAGATACGCAGTATTTT. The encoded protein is CASLGGSTDTQYF.

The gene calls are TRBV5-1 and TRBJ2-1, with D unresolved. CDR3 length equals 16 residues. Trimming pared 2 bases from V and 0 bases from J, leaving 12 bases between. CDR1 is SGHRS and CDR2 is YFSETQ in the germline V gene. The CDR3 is CASSFELLSSYNEQFF. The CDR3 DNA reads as TGCGCCAGCAGCTTTGAACTCCTGAGCTCCTACAATGAGCAGTTCTTC.

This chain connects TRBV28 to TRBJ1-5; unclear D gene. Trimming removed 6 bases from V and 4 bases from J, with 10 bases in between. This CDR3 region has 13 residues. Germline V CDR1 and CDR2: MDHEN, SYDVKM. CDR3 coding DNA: TGTGCCAGCAGCATACTAAGGAATCAGCCCCAGCATTTT. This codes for CASSILRNQPQHF.

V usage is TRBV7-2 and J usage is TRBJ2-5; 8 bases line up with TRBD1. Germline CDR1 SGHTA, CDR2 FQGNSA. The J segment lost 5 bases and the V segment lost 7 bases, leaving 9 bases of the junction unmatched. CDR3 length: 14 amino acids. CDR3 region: CASTFGTGGETQYF. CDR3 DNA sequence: TGTGCCAGCACCTTCGGGACAGGCGGGGAGACCCAGTACTTC.

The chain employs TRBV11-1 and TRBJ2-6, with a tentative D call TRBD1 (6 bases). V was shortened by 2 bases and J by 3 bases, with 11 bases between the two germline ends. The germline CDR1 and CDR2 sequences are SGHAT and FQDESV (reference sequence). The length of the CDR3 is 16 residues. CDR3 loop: CASSLSRGFGANVLTF. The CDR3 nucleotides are TGTGCCAGCAGCTTAAGCAGGGGATTTGGGGCCAACGTCCTGACTTTC.